These T cell receptor beta chains were read from a single sample in a study of shared clonotypes between healthy human individuals. Sequencing used immunoSEQ multiplex PCR; TCRdb keeps in-frame clones, though not all of them. The sample includes some 2,000,000 clones, roughly 95% of them seen just once. The sample comprised naive CD4+ T cells sorted from blood. The receptors come from a man aged 18-30 years in good health. CDR3s include the opening cysteine and the closing phenylalanine or tryptophan. The order of the fields is J gene, clone size, V gene, D gene, CDR3 protein, CDR3 DNA. D genes are given only for firm matches. Clone size is given for some rows only: seen once, a few or many times, or a class if the clone is expanded.

TRBJ2-3	once	TRBV30	-	CAWTWGSSTDTQYF	TGTGCCTGGACCTGGGGGTCTAGCACAGATACGCAGTATTTT
TRBJ2-3	-	TRBV2	-	CASSEWATSTDTQYF	TGTGCCAGCAGTGAATGGGCCACCAGCACAGATACGCAGTATTTT
TRBJ1-2	-	TRBV28	-	CASTSGDRSHYGYTF	TGTGCCAGCACCTCCGGAGACAGGTCCCACTATGGCTACACCTTC
TRBJ2-1	-	TRBV9	TRBD2	CASSPSGRYNEQFF	TGTGCCAGCAGCCCTAGCGGGAGGTACAATGAGCAGTTCTTC
TRBJ1-3	once	TRBV6-1	-	CASSEVGGVGNTIYF	TGTGCCAGCAGTGAAGTAGGAGGGGTCGGAAACACCATATATTTT
TRBJ1-2	-	TRBV5-1	-	CASNLGLGQTYGYTF	TGCGCCAGCAACTTGGGTCTCGGACAGACCTATGGCTACACCTTC
TRBJ2-2	-	TRBV6-5	-	CASSYLSVVYTGELFF	TGTGCCAGCAGTTACCTTTCAGTGGTGTACACCGGGGAGCTGTTTTTT
TRBJ1-1	-	TRBV9	TRBD1	CASGDRLLNTEAFF	TGTGCCAGCGGGGACAGGTTATTGAACACTGAAGCTTTCTTT
TRBJ2-2	-	TRBV10-3	TRBD1	CAISENRGAGELFF	TGTGCCATCAGTGAGAACAGGGGCGCCGGGGAGCTGTTTTTT
TRBJ2-1	-	TRBV7-9	TRBD2	CASSQGSSGIYNEQFF	TGTGCCAGCAGCCAAGGTTCTAGCGGGATCTACAATGAGCAGTTCTTC
TRBJ1-5	-	TRBV6-5	-	CASSYSNSNQPQHF	TGTGCCAGCAGTTACTCGAATAGCAATCAGCCCCAGCATTTT
TRBJ1-5	few	TRBV6-6	-	CASSPGGQGNQPQHF	TGTGCCAGCAGCCCGGGAGGGCAGGGCAATCAGCCCCAGCATTTT
TRBJ1-2	-	TRBV28	-	CASSLRFGYTF	TGTGCCAGCAGTCTGAGATTCGGCTACACCTTC
TRBJ1-2	-	TRBV9	-	CASSVGTLLDYGYTF	TGTGCCAGCAGCGTAGGGACCTTGTTGGACTATGGCTACACCTTC
TRBJ1-4	-	TRBV11-2	TRBD1	CASTQGGLGEKLFF	TGTGCCAGCACCCAGGGGGGGCTGGGGGAAAAACTGTTTTTT
TRBJ2-1	-	TRBV5-1	TRBD2	CASSSSSGSVDEQFF	TGCGCCAGCAGCTCGTCTAGCGGGAGCGTCGATGAGCAGTTCTTC
TRBJ2-1	-	TRBV25-1	-	CASSDWSSYNEQFF	TGTGCCAGCAGTGATTGGAGCTCCTACAATGAGCAGTTCTTC
TRBJ1-1	-	TRBV13	-	CASSYRWGGAFF	TGTGCCAGCAGCTATCGATGGGGCGGGGCTTTCTTT
TRBJ1-3	-	TRBV5-3	-	CARTHWGFGNTIYF	TGTGCCAGAACTCACTGGGGCTTTGGAAACACCATATATTTT
TRBJ2-1	-	TRBV30	-	CAWNRAPLSNEQFF	TGTGCCTGGAACCGGGCCCCGCTGTCCAATGAGCAGTTCTTC
TRBJ1-6	-	TRBV2	TRBD1	CASRQGGFSPLHF	TGTGCCAGCAGACAGGGGGGATTTTCACCCCTCCACTTT
TRBJ2-7	-	TRBV5-1	-	CASSLGGLNYEQYF	TGCGCCAGCAGCTTGGGGGGACTTAACTACGAGCAGTACTTC
TRBJ1-6	-	TRBV28	-	CASSSRGEPYNSPLHF	TGTGCCAGCAGTTCACGAGGGGAACCCTATAATTCACCCCTCCACTTT
TRBJ2-5	-	TRBV7-2	TRBD2	CASSATGTKKTQYF	TGTGCCAGCAGCGCCACCGGGACTAAAAAGACCCAGTACTTC
TRBJ2-7	-	TRBV6-5	-	CASSHRLDYEQYF	TGTGCCAGCAGTCACCGACTGGACTACGAGCAGTACTTC
TRBJ2-7	-	TRBV20-1	-	CSARASYEQYF	TGCAGTGCTAGGGCGTCCTACGAGCAGTACTTC
TRBJ1-6	-	TRBV10-3	-	CAISLTDYNSPLHF	TGTGCCATCAGTTTGACGGACTATAATTCACCCCTCCACTTT
TRBJ1-5	-	TRBV5-1	TRBD1	CASSLVAGGVQPQHF	TGCGCCAGCAGCTTGGTGGCAGGGGGTGTTCAGCCCCAGCATTTT
TRBJ1-1	-	TRBV6-1	-	CASTTGRDTEAFF	TGTGCCAGCACGACGGGTAGGGACACTGAAGCTTTCTTT
TRBJ2-1	-	TRBV7-2	TRBD2	CASSLVVSTSGYNEQFF	TGTGCCAGCAGCTTAGTAGTCTCGACTAGCGGCTACAATGAGCAGTTCTTC
TRBJ1-3	-	TRBV6-5	-	CASSYSRGFGNTIYF	TGTGCCAGCAGTTACTCGAGGGGTTTCGGAAACACCATATATTTT
TRBJ2-5	-	TRBV5-1	-	CASSLLTGRETQYF	TGCGCCAGCAGCTTGTTAACTGGGCGCGAGACCCAGTACTTC
TRBJ2-1	-	TRBV6-5	TRBD2	CASSGSGSSYNEQFF	TGTGCCAGCAGCGGGAGCGGGAGTTCCTACAATGAGCAGTTCTTC
TRBJ1-3	-	TRBV5-1	-	CASSFQGNGNTIYF	TGCGCCAGCAGCTTCCAGGGGAACGGAAACACCATATATTTT
TRBJ2-7	-	TRBV11-2	TRBD1	CASSSLGQFDAYEQYF	TGTGCCAGCAGCTCATTGGGACAGTTTGACGCCTACGAGCAGTACTTC
TRBJ2-1	-	TRBV7-8	TRBD2	CASSLAGASGIGPSSYNEQFF	TGTGCCAGCAGCTTAGCAGGGGCTAGCGGGATAGGGCCAAGCTCCTACAATGAGCAGTTCTTC
TRBJ1-1	-	TRBV6-1	TRBD1	CASSEKGQGFAFF	TGTGCCAGCAGTGAAAAGGGACAGGGTTTCGCTTTCTTT
TRBJ1-2	-	TRBV25-1	-	CASADHGRFYGYTF	TGTGCCAGCGCCGACCATGGGAGATTTTATGGCTACACCTTC
TRBJ2-1	-	TRBV7-7	TRBD2	CASSSTGGSYNEQFF	TGTGCTAGCAGCTCCACGGGGGGGTCCTACAATGAGCAGTTCTTC
TRBJ1-3	-	TRBV11-2	-	CASSQGLEYGNTIYF	TGTGCCAGCAGCCAGGGGCTTGAGTATGGAAACACCATATATTTT
TRBJ2-3	-	TRBV2	-	CASSEIPGTDTQYF	TGTGCCAGCAGTGAAATCCCAGGGACAGATACGCAGTATTTT
TRBJ2-3	-	TRBV10-3	-	CAISESGLADTQYF	TGTGCCATCAGTGAGTCGGGATTGGCAGATACGCAGTATTTT
TRBJ2-2	-	TRBV19	-	CASKVGGQSNTGELFF	TGTGCCAGTAAGGTTGGCGGACAGAGCAACACCGGGGAGCTGTTTTTT
TRBJ2-7	-	TRBV7-9	-	CASSQSSTYEQYF	TGTGCCAGCAGCCAAAGTAGTACGTACGAGCAGTACTTC
TRBJ1-5	-	TRBV5-8	-	CASSLNRFGESNQPQHF	TGTGCCAGCAGCTTGAATCGGTTCGGAGAAAGCAATCAGCCCCAGCATTTT